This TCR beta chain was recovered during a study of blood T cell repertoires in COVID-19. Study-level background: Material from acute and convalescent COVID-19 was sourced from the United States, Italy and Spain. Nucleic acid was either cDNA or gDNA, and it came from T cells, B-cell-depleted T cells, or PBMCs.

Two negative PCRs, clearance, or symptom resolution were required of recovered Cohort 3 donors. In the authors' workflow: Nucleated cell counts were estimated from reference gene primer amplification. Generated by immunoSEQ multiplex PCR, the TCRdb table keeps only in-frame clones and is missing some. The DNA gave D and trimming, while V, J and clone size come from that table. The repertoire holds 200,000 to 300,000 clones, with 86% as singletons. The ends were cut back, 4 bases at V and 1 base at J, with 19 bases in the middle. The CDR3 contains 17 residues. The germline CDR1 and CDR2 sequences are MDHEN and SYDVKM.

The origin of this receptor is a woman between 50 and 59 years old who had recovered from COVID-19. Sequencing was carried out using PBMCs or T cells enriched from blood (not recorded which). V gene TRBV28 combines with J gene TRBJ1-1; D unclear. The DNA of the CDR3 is TGTGCCAGCAGTTCCCTATTAGGAGGTCGGGGGAACACTGAAGCTTTCTTT. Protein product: CASSSLLGGRGNTEAFF.